A single sample gave rise to the 20 T cell receptor beta chains below, sequenced in a study of CD8 T cells in ankylosing spondylitis. One entry per CDR3 protein, called by TCRdb with MiXCR from the 5' RACE reads. The repertoire holds about 160,000 distinct CDR3 sequences, with under 45% as singletons. Sequencing was carried out using synovial fluid, either unsorted or a sorted T cell fraction (not recorded which). Receptor source: a male donor with ankylosing spondylitis.

J is TRBJ1-1 and V is TRBV12-3 or TRBV12-4; D unclear. The CDR3 is 11 residues long. V was trimmed by 6 bases and J by 11 bases, leaving 13 bases between them. CDR3 coding DNA: TGTGCCAGCAGCATTGGGCCTCAGGCTTTCTTT. Amino acids: CASSIGPQAFF.

The CDR3 DNA follows: TGTGCCAGCAGCTTACGGACAGGGCCCGAAAAACTGTTTTTT. As protein: CASSLRTGPEKLFF. The V call is TRBV7-8, the J call TRBJ1-4, with TRBD1 matching 8 bases. The length of the CDR3 is 14 residues. The germline V gene has CDR1 SGHVS and CDR2 FQNEAQ. The trim removed 2 bases at V and 8 bases at J, leaving 4 bases unmatched.

This chain connects TRBV4-2 to TRBJ1-5, with a weak D call TRBD1 (6 bases). The CDR3 length is 17 residues. CDR1 and CDR2 from the germline V gene are LGHNA and YNFKEQ. V gave up 4 bases and J gave up 5 bases, with 21 bases separating them. The CDR3 here is CASSLVVGTPQHQPQHF. In nucleotides, the CDR3 is TGTGCCAGCAGCCTGGTCGTGGGGACACCACAACATCAGCCCCAGCATTTT.

This clonotype came up many times. J is TRBJ1-3 and V is TRBV20-1; the D is unclear. Germline CDR1 reads DFQATT; CDR2 reads SNEGSKA (reference sequence). Trimming took off 3 bases at V and 0 bases at J, with 12 bases between the two ends. The CDR3 length is 15 residues. This CDR3 is CSASSRQDSGNTIYF. CDR3 bases: TGCAGTGCTAGTTCGCGGCAGGACTCTGGAAACACCATATATTTT.

The rearrangement joins TRBV29-1 to TRBJ2-7; TRBD1 might be the D (5 bases). CDR3 size: 12 residues. Trimming pared 5 bases from V and 6 bases from J, leaving 14 bases between. CDR1 SQVTM and CDR2 ANQGSEA come from the germline V gene. CDR3 region: CSVLGAEREQYF. DNA of the CDR3: TGCAGCGTTCTAGGGGCGGAACGCGAGCAGTACTTC.

V is TRBV19 and J is TRBJ1-5; D possibly corresponds to TRBD1 (6 bases). V lost 6 bases to trimming and J lost 7 bases, with 13 bases between them. The CDR3 is 13 residues long. From germline, CDR1 is LNHDA and CDR2 SQIVND (reference sequence). The DNA for the CDR3 is TGTGCCAGTAGCGACAGGCTGCACCAGCCCCAGCATTTT. This codes for CASSDRLHQPQHF.

The rearrangement uses TRBV12-3 or TRBV12-4 and TRBJ1-5, with D possibly matching TRBD1 (5 bases). Trimming removed 7 bases from V and 4 bases from J, with 8 bases in between. CDR3 length equals 12 residues. CDR3 sequence: CASTDSNQPQHF. The DNA of the CDR3 is TGTGCCAGCACCGACAGTAATCAGCCCCAGCATTTT.

The chain carries TRBV9 and TRBJ1-1; tentatively, D is TRBD1 (5 bases). Germline values: CDR1 SGDLS, CDR2 YYNGEE. V dropped 2 bases and J dropped 2 bases, with 16 bases sitting between them. The CDR3 length is 16 residues. CDR3: CASSVRATEPNTEAFF. CDR3 nucleotide sequence: TGTGCCAGCAGCGTCAGGGCAACGGAACCTAACACTGAAGCTTTCTTT. Looking up the rest from reference TRBV9 and TRBJ1-1 gives the full variable domain: DSGVTQTPKHLITATGQRVTLRCSPRSGDLSVYWYQQSLDQGLQFLIQYYNGEERAKGNILERFSAQQFPDLHSELNLSSLELGDSALYFCASSVRATEPNTEAFFGQGTRLTVV.

V is TRBV6-1 and J is TRBJ2-1, with 7 bases aligning to TRBD2. Trimming at V came to 6 bases and at J to 5 bases, leaving 7 bases not matched to a gene. Looked up from germline, CDR1 is MNHNS and CDR2 is SASEGT. The CDR3 has 14 residues. The CDR3 sequence is CASSPSGPHNEQFF. CDR3 in DNA: TGTGCCAGCAGCCCTAGCGGACCACACAATGAGCAGTTCTTC.

This clonotype was recorded a few times. The CDR3 bases are TGCAGCGTCCCCACTACCTCCTACAATGAGCAGTTCTTC. It is translated as CSVPTTSYNEQFF. The chain employs TRBV29-1 and TRBJ2-1; D gene unclear. CDR3 length: 13 residues. The germline CDR1 and CDR2 sequences are SQVTM and ANQGSEA. V was shortened by 6 bases and J by 0 bases, with 9 bases between the two germline ends.

J is TRBJ1-4 and V is TRBV4-1, with D hard to call. The V gene's germline CDR1 is MGHRA and CDR2 YSYEKL. The CDR3 is made up of 16 amino acids. Trimming removed 0 bases from V and 7 bases from J, with 15 bases in between. The CDR3 sequence is CASSQDGGGRIEKLFF. The CDR3, as DNA: TGCGCCAGCAGCCAAGATGGAGGAGGGAGGATTGAAAAACTGTTTTTT.

This clonotype showed up just once. The chain couples TRBV15 to TRBJ2-6, with D possibly being TRBD2 (5 bases). The V end was cut by 5 bases, the J end by 0 bases, with 8 bases between. This CDR3 has 15 residues. Germline-derived CDR1 and CDR2 are LNHNV and YYDKDF (reference sequence). The CDR3 DNA follows: TGTGCCACCAGCGACGGGATCTCTGGGGCCAACGTCCTGACTTTC. Amino acid sequence: CATSDGISGANVLTF. The full variable domain, completed using reference TRBV15 and TRBJ2-6, is DAMVIQNPRYQVTQFGKPVTLSCSQTLNHNVMYWYQQKSSQAPKLLFHYYDKDFNNEADTPDNFQSRRPNTSFCFLDIRSPGLGDTAMYLCATSDGISGANVLTFGAGSRLTVL.

V is TRBV6-1 and J is TRBJ1-2; weak D call: TRBD1 (6 bases). This CDR3 has 14 amino acids. V shed 6 bases and J shed 5 bases, with 16 bases lying between them. The germline gives CDR1 MNHNS, CDR2 SASEGT. This chain's CDR3 is CASRRSGGFYGYTF. The CDR3 nucleotides are TGTGCCAGCAGACGCTCCGGGGGCTTTTATGGCTACACCTTC.

The chain combines TRBV10-3 with TRBJ2-5; D gene unclear. The CDR3 totals 14 residues. Deletions cut 4 bases from V and 5 bases from J, with 14 bases between. The germline gives CDR1 ENHRY, CDR2 SYGVKD. CDR3 in DNA: TGTGCCATCAGTGCGTTCCGGCGGTCGGAGACCCAGTACTTC. This encodes CAISAFRRSETQYF.

This clonotype was detected a few times. V gene TRBV11-2 combines with J gene TRBJ2-7; D assignment may be TRBD1 or TRBD2 (6 bases each). V gave up 3 bases and J gave up 6 bases, with 12 bases separating them. The V gene's germline CDR1 is SGHAT and CDR2 FQNNGV. CDR3 length: 13 amino acids. CDR3 DNA: TGTGCCAGCAGCTTTCACAGGGACTTCGAGCAGTACTTC. Protein: CASSFHRDFEQYF.

The gene calls are TRBV20-1 and TRBJ1-5, with D maybe TRBD1 (5 bases). Deletions cut 6 bases from V and 6 bases from J, with 18 bases between. Germline CDR1 is DFQATT and CDR2 is SNEGSKA (reference sequence). CDR3 length: 14 residues. CDR3 in amino acids: CSAVRGRSSQPQHF. Here the CDR3 DNA reads TGCAGTGCCGTCCGGGGCCGGTCAAGTCAGCCCCAGCATTTT.

The gene calls are TRBV29-1 and TRBJ2-3; 9 bases are a match to TRBD2. Germline assignment: CDR1 SQVTM and CDR2 ANQGSEA. The CDR3 runs 12 residues. The V gene end was trimmed by 7 bases and the J gene end by 6 bases; junction bases not matched to a gene: 5. The CDR3 DNA sequence: TGCAGCGGTAGCGGGGGCGGGGATACGCAGTATTTT. It specifies CSGSGGGDTQYF.

This clonotype was recorded once. The rearrangement links TRBV4-1 to TRBJ2-7; 12 nucleotides match TRBD1. Losses at the gene ends were 1 base for V and 5 bases for J; bases not matched to a gene: 9. CDR3 length: 17 residues. The germline CDR1 and CDR2 sequences are MGHRA and YSYEKL. The CDR3 region is CASSQASGTGGFHEQYF. The CDR3 region has the DNA TGCGCCAGCAGCCAAGCCTCCGGGACAGGGGGCTTCCACGAGCAGTACTTC.

This sequence joins TRBV4-1 and TRBJ2-5; no clear D. The CDR3 totals 16 residues. In germline, CDR1 is MGHRA, CDR2 YSYEKL. V was pared by 0 bases and J by 4 bases, with 15 bases between. The CDR3 DNA is TGCGCCAGCAGCCAAGAAGTCTTCCCGGGTGGAGAGACCCAGTACTTC. It encodes CASSQEVFPGGETQYF.

This clonotype was detected once. The chain uses TRBV5-1 and TRBJ2-7, with 7 positions matching TRBD2. Germline-derived CDR1 and CDR2 are SGHRS and YFSETQ. CDR3 size: 14 residues. V shed 0 bases and J 4 bases; nucleotides not matched to a gene: 4. The CDR3 nucleotides read TGCGCCAGCAGCTTGGTGCGGGAGCCGTACGAGCAGTACTTC. Translated: CASSLVREPYEQYF.